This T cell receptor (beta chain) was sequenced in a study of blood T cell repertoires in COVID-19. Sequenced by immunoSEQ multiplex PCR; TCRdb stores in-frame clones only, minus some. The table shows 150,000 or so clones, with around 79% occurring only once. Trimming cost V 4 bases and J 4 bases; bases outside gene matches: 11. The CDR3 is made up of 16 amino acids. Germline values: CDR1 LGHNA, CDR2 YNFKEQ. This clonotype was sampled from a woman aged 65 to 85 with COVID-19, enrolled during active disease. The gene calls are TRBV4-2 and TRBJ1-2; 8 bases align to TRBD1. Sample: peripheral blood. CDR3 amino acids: CASSPPGDRTIYGYTF. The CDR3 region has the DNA TGTGCCAGCAGCCCGCCGGGGGACAGGACGATCTATGGCTACACCTTC.